This is a list of T cell receptor beta chains from one sample in a study of blood T cells in healthy people across ages. TCRdb reprocessed the 5' RACE reads via MiXCR and lists one record per CDR3 protein. The sample yields roughly 1.4 million distinct CDR3 sequences, approximately 59% seen once. The sample consisted of blood. Source of these receptors: a man between 18 and 35 years old in good health. The CDR3 runs from the conserved cysteine through the conserved F or W. The order of the fields is D gene, clone size, V gene, J gene, CDR3 DNA, CDR3 protein. A D gene is named only where the DNA matches it firmly. A clone size is listed for some rows: how often the clone was seen (once, few, many), or a class if it is expanded.

d_call: -
clone_size: -
v_call: TRBV11-2
j_call: TRBJ2-5
cdr3_nt: TGTGCCAGCAGCTTAATACAGGGATCGCCGTACTTC
cdr3_aa: CASSLIQGSPYF

d_call: -
clone_size: -
v_call: TRBV7-2
j_call: TRBJ2-3
cdr3_nt: TGTGCCGGCAGCTTGTCCACAGATACGCAGTATTTT
cdr3_aa: CAGSLSTDTQYF

d_call: TRBD1
clone_size: -
v_call: TRBV6-1
j_call: TRBJ2-7
cdr3_nt: TGTGCCGGCTGGGGACAGGCATTTTCCTACGAGCAGTACTTC
cdr3_aa: CAGWGQAFSYEQYF

d_call: -
clone_size: few
v_call: TRBV18
j_call: TRBJ1-2
cdr3_nt: TGTGCCAGCTCAAGTGGGCCAGGGGCCTCCCTCTATGGCTACACCTTC
cdr3_aa: CASSSGPGASLYGYTF

d_call: -
clone_size: -
v_call: TRBV29-1
j_call: TRBJ2-5
cdr3_nt: TGCAGCGTTACGCAGCAAGAGACCCAGTACTTC
cdr3_aa: CSVTQQETQYF

d_call: -
clone_size: many
v_call: TRBV18
j_call: TRBJ2-5
cdr3_nt: TGTGCCAGCAGTCCCGGGGGAGAGACCCAGTACTTC
cdr3_aa: CASSPGGETQYF

d_call: -
clone_size: -
v_call: TRBV6-5
j_call: TRBJ1-4
cdr3_nt: TGTGCCAGCAAGGAACGGGGGGGCGCTAATGAAAAACTGTTTTTT
cdr3_aa: CASKERGGANEKLFF

d_call: TRBD2
clone_size: many
v_call: TRBV6-5
j_call: TRBJ2-1
cdr3_nt: TGTGCCAGCAGTTACTCTAGCGGGAGCTCCTACAATGAGCAGTTCTTC
cdr3_aa: CASSYSSGSSYNEQFF

d_call: TRBD2
clone_size: many
v_call: TRBV7-2
j_call: TRBJ2-3
cdr3_nt: TGTGCCAGCAGCCCTCGACTAGCGGGATCCACAGATACGCAGTATTTT
cdr3_aa: CASSPRLAGSTDTQYF

d_call: TRBD2
clone_size: -
v_call: TRBV7-9
j_call: TRBJ2-1
cdr3_nt: TGTGCCAGCAGCTTAGTCATGACTAGCGGGATGGTAAGGCAGTTCTTC
cdr3_aa: CASSLVMTSGMVRQFF

d_call: -
clone_size: few
v_call: TRBV21-1
j_call: TRBJ2-5
cdr3_nt: TGTGCCAGCAGCATAGACAGGGGGCAAGAGACCCAGTACTTC
cdr3_aa: CASSIDRGQETQYF

d_call: -
clone_size: few
v_call: TRBV5-1
j_call: TRBJ2-7
cdr3_nt: TGCGCCAGCAGCTTGGCGTTAACCTTCATTACTTCCTACGAGCAGTACTTC
cdr3_aa: CASSLALTFITSYEQYF

d_call: TRBD1
clone_size: once
v_call: TRBV27
j_call: TRBJ2-1
cdr3_nt: TGTGCCAGCAGTTTATCAGGACAGGGGGAGCAGTTCTTC
cdr3_aa: CASSLSGQGEQFF

d_call: TRBD2
clone_size: -
v_call: TRBV20-1
j_call: TRBJ2-5
cdr3_nt: TGCAGTGCTAGAGATTGGATAGCGGGGGGACTGTACCAAGAGACCCAGTACTTC
cdr3_aa: CSARDWIAGGLYQETQYF

d_call: TRBD1
clone_size: few
v_call: TRBV9
j_call: TRBJ2-2
cdr3_nt: TGTGCCAGCAGCGCGAGACAGGGCCACACCGGGGAGCTGTTTTTT
cdr3_aa: CASSARQGHTGELFF

d_call: -
clone_size: -
v_call: TRBV4-1
j_call: TRBJ1-4
cdr3_nt: TGCGCCAGCAGCGTTGGATCAAGACAGCTTAATGAAAAACTGTTTTTT
cdr3_aa: CASSVGSRQLNEKLFF

d_call: -
clone_size: -
v_call: TRBV6-2/TRBV6-3
j_call: TRBJ1-2
cdr3_nt: TGTGCCAGCAGTTGGGACGGGGATGGCTACACCTTC
cdr3_aa: CASSWDGDGYTF

d_call: TRBD1
clone_size: -
v_call: TRBV27
j_call: TRBJ2-1
cdr3_nt: TGTGCCAGCAGTTTAAGGCAGGGGGTATACAATGAGCAGTTCTTC
cdr3_aa: CASSLRQGVYNEQFF

d_call: -
clone_size: -
v_call: TRBV12-3/TRBV12-4
j_call: TRBJ2-1
cdr3_nt: TGTGCCAGCAGTTTAGCTCGGGCCTACAATGAGCAGTTCTTC
cdr3_aa: CASSLARAYNEQFF

d_call: -
clone_size: -
v_call: TRBV27
j_call: TRBJ2-1
cdr3_nt: TGTGCCAGCAGTTTAGGGGAGACTTACAATGAGCAGTTCTTC
cdr3_aa: CASSLGETYNEQFF

d_call: -
clone_size: -
v_call: TRBV6-5
j_call: TRBJ2-1
cdr3_nt: TGTGCCAGCAGTTACTCGACAGTTGACGGTGAGGTGCAGTTCTTC
cdr3_aa: CASSYSTVDGEVQFF

d_call: -
clone_size: -
v_call: TRBV4-3
j_call: TRBJ1-5
cdr3_nt: TGCGCCAGCAGCCCGTCGATGGACAGTTCCAATCAGCCCCAGCATTTT
cdr3_aa: CASSPSMDSSNQPQHF

d_call: -
clone_size: -
v_call: TRBV6-1
j_call: TRBJ2-1
cdr3_nt: TGTGCCAGCAGTGAACTTTGGTACAATGAGCAGTTCTTC
cdr3_aa: CASSELWYNEQFF

d_call: TRBD1
clone_size: few
v_call: TRBV14
j_call: TRBJ2-2
cdr3_nt: TGTGCCAGCAGCTGGACAGGGTCCACCGGGGAGCTGTTTTTT
cdr3_aa: CASSWTGSTGELFF

d_call: TRBD1
clone_size: few
v_call: TRBV3-1
j_call: TRBJ1-1
cdr3_nt: TGTGCCAGCAGGGACAGGTACACTGAAGCTTTCTTT
cdr3_aa: CASRDRYTEAFF

d_call: TRBD1
clone_size: few
v_call: TRBV5-1
j_call: TRBJ1-2
cdr3_nt: TGTGCCAGCAGCTTGGACAGGGGAGGCGGCTACACCTTC
cdr3_aa: CASSLDRGGGYTF

d_call: -
clone_size: -
v_call: TRBV27
j_call: TRBJ1-1
cdr3_nt: TGTGCCAGCAGTTTAGGGGCGAGGATTAACACTGAAGCTTTCTTT
cdr3_aa: CASSLGARINTEAFF

d_call: -
clone_size: -
v_call: TRBV20-1
j_call: TRBJ1-2
cdr3_nt: TGCAGCGCGTCCGGGAGGGAGGGCTACACCTTC
cdr3_aa: CSASGREGYTF

d_call: TRBD2
clone_size: few
v_call: TRBV29-1
j_call: TRBJ2-1
cdr3_nt: TGCAGCGTTGAAATGTCGGCCGGGAGGCACAATGAGCAGTTCTTC
cdr3_aa: CSVEMSAGRHNEQFF